These 13 T cell receptor beta chains were sequenced from one sample in a study of OX40 agonist ivuxolimab in advanced cancers. Libraries were prepared by immunoSEQ multiplex PCR; TCRdb keeps only in-frame clonotypes and omits some of them. The sample contains roughly 91,000 clones, 85% to 90% of which appear only once. The sample in question was CD4+ or CD8+ T cells sorted from blood, obtained in a trial of the OX40 agonist ivuxolimab. These receptors originate from an adult with an advanced solid tumor such as melanoma, head and neck, liver or kidney cancer.

The chain is built from TRBV27 and TRBJ2-7, with 12 bases aligning to TRBD2. The CDR3 runs to 16 residues. Germline trimming cut 2 bases from V and 7 bases from J; bases unmatched to any gene: 9. The germline CDR1 and CDR2 sequences are MNHEY and SMNVEV (reference sequence). The CDR3, as DNA: TGTGCCAGCAGTTTAAAAGCTAGCGGGGGGGCCGGAGAGCAGTACTTC. Encoded protein: CASSLKASGGAGEQYF.

This CDR3 is CASSEDTPGETQYF. DNA for the CDR3: TGCGCCAGCAGTGAGGACACTCCTGGGGAGACCCAGTACTTC. The chain combines TRBV10-1 with TRBJ2-5; D remains unclear. The germline V gene has CDR1 WNHNN and CDR2 SYGVQD (reference sequence). The CDR3 loop spans 14 amino acids. V gave up 2 bases and J gave up 5 bases, with 12 bases separating them.

The V gene is TRBV5-4, the J gene TRBJ2-5; 7 nucleotides agree with TRBD1. The V gene's germline CDR1 is SGHNT and CDR2 YYREEE (reference sequence). Losses at the gene ends were 4 bases for V and 2 bases for J; bases not matched to a gene: 8. The CDR3 sequence is 15 residues long. CDR3 residues: CASSGTGVAQETQYF. The CDR3 bases are TGTGCCAGCAGCGGTACAGGGGTCGCGCAAGAGACCCAGTACTTC. Based on the CDR3 plus reference TRBV5-4 and TRBJ2-5, the full variable domain is ETGVTQSPTHLIKTRGQQVTLRCSSQSGHNTVSWYQQALGQGPQFIFQYYREEENGRGNFPPRFSGLQFPNYSSELNVNALELDDSALYLCASSGTGVAQETQYFGPGTRLLVL.

The J gene is TRBJ2-7, the V gene TRBV4-3; no reliable D call. The germline gives CDR1 LGHNA, CDR2 YSLEER. The CDR3 covers 14 residues. V was pared by 5 bases and J by 5 bases, with 16 bases between. In DNA form, the CDR3 reads TGCGCCAGCAGCGACTCACGGGCATACGACGAGCAGTACTTC. Amino acids: CASSDSRAYDEQYF.

The chain is built from TRBV21-1 and TRBJ2-1; the DNA was not used to check the table's D call, TRBD2. TRBV21-1 is tagged as a pseudogene. The CDR3 totals 14 residues. The CDR3: CASSGLSGDNEQFF. DNA of the CDR3: TGTGCCAGCAGCGGACTGAGCGGGGACAATGAGCAGTTCTTC.

As to this clone: This sample includes further DNA sequences coding for the same CDR3. V gene TRBV28 combines with J gene TRBJ2-7; D is perhaps TRBD1 (6 bases). Germline values: CDR1 MDHEN, CDR2 SYDVKM. V was clipped by 6 bases and J by 1 base, with 7 bases between them. The CDR3 sequence is 12 residues long. This chain's CDR3 is CASRQGSYEQYF. The CDR3 DNA is TGTGCCAGCAGACAGGGTTCCTACGAGCAGTACTTC. Looking up the rest from reference TRBV28 and TRBJ2-7 gives the full variable domain: DVKVTQSSRYLVKRTGEKVFLECVQDMDHENMFWYRQDPGLGLRLIYFSYDVKMKEKGDIPEGYSVSREKKERFSLILESASTNQTSMYLCASRQGSYEQYFGPGTRLTVT.

This chain connects TRBV19 to TRBJ2-3; TRBD1 is a possible D gene (5 bases). V lost 4 bases to trimming and J lost 3 bases, with 8 bases between them. Germline V CDR1 and CDR2: LNHDA, SQIVND (reference sequence). The CDR3 loop spans 13 amino acids. The CDR3 loop is CASSTQGTDTQYF. The CDR3 bases are TGTGCCAGTAGTACGCAGGGAACAGATACGCAGTATTTT.

The chain has TRBV19 and TRBJ1-5; 7 nucleotides match TRBD1. The CDR3 extends over 14 amino acids. CDR1 and CDR2 from the germline V gene are LNHDA and SQIVND (reference sequence). V lost 4 bases and J lost 0; bases outside the gene matches: 0. The CDR3 is CASSRTGSNQPQHF. The CDR3 nucleotides are TGTGCCAGTAGTAGGACAGGTAGCAATCAGCCCCAGCATTTT.

This clone was counted once. The chain has TRBV30 and TRBJ1-2; D call uncertain. The CDR3 covers 13 residues. Trimming cost V 3 bases and J 6 bases, with 14 bases left between them. The germline gives CDR1 GTSNPN, CDR2 SVGIG (reference sequence). This CDR3 reads CAWSPPGFDGYTF. CDR3 coding DNA: TGTGCCTGGAGCCCACCGGGTTTCGATGGCTACACCTTC.

The rearrangement joins TRBV27 to TRBJ2-3, with D possibly matching TRBD2 (6 bases). The length of the CDR3 is 14 residues. Germline V lookup: CDR1 MNHEY, CDR2 SMNVEV (reference sequence). Trimming shortened V by 8 bases and J by 1 base, and 13 bases separated the two germline ends. The CDR3 sequence: CASGELARTDTQYF. The CDR3 DNA is TGTGCCAGCGGGGAACTAGCCCGCACAGATACGCAGTATTTT.

The chain has TRBV28 and TRBJ1-2; 8 bases are a match to TRBD1. The ends lost 5 bases at V and 7 bases at J; junction bases unmatched: 6. Germline CDR1 and CDR2: MDHEN and SYDVKM. The CDR3 runs to 13 residues. This CDR3 is CASSPSTGGGYTF. CDR3 nucleotide sequence: TGTGCCAGCAGTCCCTCTACAGGGGGTGGCTACACCTTC.

The V and J genes are TRBV27 and TRBJ1-5, with 7 bases lining up with TRBD1. Germline assignment: CDR1 MNHEY and CDR2 SMNVEV (reference sequence). The CDR3 consists of 15 residues. After removal of 5 bases from V and 7 bases from J, the junction contained 11 bases not matched to a gene. CDR3 coding DNA: TGTGCCAGCAGTCCGTTGGGACAGACGAGGCAGCCCCAGCATTTT. It encodes CASSPLGQTRQPQHF.

The chain joins TRBV28 to TRBJ1-6; no firm D call. Germline assignment: CDR1 MDHEN and CDR2 SYDVKM. The germline V and J ends were trimmed by 3 bases and 13 bases, with 19 bases remaining between them. The CDR3 runs to 15 residues. The CDR3 nucleotides read TGTGCCAGCAGTTTTCTCGGGCCAGACCTTCACCCCCTCCACTTT. Translating it yields CASSFLGPDLHPLHF.